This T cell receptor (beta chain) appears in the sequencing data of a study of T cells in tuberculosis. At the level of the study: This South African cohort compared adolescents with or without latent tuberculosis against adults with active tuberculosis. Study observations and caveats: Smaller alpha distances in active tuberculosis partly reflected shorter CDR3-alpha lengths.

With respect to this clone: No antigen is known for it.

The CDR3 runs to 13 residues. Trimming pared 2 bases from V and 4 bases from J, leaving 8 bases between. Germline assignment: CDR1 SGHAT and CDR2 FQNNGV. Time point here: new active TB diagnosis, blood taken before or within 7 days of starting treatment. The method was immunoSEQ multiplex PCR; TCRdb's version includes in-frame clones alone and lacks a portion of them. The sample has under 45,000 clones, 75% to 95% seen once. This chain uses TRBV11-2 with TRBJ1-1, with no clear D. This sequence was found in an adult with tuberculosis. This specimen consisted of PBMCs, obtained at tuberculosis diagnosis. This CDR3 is CASSLTGVTEAFF. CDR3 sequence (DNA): TGTGCCAGCAGCTTAACCGGGGTCACTGAAGCTTTCTTT.